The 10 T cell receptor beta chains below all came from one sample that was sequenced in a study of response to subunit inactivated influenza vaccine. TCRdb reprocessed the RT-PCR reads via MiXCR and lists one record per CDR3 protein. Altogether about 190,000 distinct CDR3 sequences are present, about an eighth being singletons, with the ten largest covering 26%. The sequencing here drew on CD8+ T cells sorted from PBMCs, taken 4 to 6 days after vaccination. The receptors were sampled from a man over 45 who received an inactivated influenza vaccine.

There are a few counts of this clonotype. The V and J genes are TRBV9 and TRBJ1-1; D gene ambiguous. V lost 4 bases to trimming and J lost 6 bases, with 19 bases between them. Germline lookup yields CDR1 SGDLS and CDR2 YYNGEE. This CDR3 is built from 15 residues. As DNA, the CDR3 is TGTGCCAGCAGCCCTCACCCCGACGGACCCCCTGAAGCTTTCTTT. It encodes CASSPHPDGPPEAFF.

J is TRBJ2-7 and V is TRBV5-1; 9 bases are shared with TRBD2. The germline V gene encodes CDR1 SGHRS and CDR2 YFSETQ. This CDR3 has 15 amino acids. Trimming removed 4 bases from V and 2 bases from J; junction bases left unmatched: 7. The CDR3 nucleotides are TGCGCCAGCAGCCCCGAGACTAGCGGCACCTACGAGCAGTACTTC. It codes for CASSPETSGTYEQYF.

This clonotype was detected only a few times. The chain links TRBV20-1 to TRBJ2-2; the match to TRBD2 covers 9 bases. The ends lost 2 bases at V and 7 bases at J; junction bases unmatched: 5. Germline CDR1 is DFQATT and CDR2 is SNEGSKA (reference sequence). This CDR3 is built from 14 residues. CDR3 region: CSARPSGMVGELFF. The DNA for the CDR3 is TGCAGTGCTAGACCTAGCGGGATGGTCGGGGAGCTGTTTTTT.

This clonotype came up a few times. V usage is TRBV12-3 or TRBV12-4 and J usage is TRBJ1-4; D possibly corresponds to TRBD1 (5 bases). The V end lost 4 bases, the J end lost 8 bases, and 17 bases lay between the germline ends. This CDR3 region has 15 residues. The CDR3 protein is CASSSPGPRWEKLFF. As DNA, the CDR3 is TGTGCCAGCAGTTCCCCGGGACCCCGGTGGGAAAAACTGTTTTTT.

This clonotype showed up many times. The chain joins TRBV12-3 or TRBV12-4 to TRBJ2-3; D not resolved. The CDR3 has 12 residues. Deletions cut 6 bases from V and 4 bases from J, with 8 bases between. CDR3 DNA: TGTGCCAGCAGCAGGACGTCAGATACGCAGTATTTT. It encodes CASSRTSDTQYF.

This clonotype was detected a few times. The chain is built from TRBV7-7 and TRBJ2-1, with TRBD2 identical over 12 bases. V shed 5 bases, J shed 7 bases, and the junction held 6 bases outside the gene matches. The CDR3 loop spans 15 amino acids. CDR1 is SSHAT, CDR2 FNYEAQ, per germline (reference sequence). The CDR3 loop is CASSRLAGGVNEQFF. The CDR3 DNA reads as TGTGCCAGCAGCCGGCTAGCGGGAGGGGTAAATGAGCAGTTCTTC.

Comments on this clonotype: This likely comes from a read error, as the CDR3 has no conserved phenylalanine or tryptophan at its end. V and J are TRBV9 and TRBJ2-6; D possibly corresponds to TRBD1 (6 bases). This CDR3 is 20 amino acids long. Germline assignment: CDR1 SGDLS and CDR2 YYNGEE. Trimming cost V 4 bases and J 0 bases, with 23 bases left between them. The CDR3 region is CASSPLLGQGRISGANVLTY. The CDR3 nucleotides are TGTGCCAGCAGCCCCCTTCTAGGGCAGGGGCGGATCTCTGGGGCCAACGTCCTGACTTAC.

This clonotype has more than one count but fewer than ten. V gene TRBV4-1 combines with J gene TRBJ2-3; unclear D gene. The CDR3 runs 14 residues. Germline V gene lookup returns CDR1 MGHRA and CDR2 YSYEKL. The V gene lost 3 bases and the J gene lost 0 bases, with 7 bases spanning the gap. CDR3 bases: TGCGCCAGCAGCCAGGGTATGAGCACAGATACGCAGTATTTT. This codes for CASSQGMSTDTQYF.

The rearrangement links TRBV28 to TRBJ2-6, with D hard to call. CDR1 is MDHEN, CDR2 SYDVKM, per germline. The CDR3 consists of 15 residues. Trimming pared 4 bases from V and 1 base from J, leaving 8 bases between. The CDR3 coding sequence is TGTGCCAGCAGTTACCTCTCATCTGGGGCCAACGTCCTGACTTTC. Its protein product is CASSYLSSGANVLTF.

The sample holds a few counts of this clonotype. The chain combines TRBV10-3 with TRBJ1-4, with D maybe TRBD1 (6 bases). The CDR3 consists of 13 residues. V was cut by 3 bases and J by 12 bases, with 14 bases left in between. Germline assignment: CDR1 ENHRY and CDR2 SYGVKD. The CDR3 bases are TGTGCCATCAGTGATGTGGGACACAGGGAACTGTTTTTT. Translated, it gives CAISDVGHRELFF.